This TCR beta chain is drawn from a study of radiotherapy plus CTLA-4 blockade in lung cancer. Study background: For less than 20% of patients, objective responses occurred, and just over 30% had disease control. Study-level points and caveats: Tumor-derived TCR clones expanded in blood after radiotherapy plus ipilimumab.

Patients had chemo-refractory metastatic non-small-cell lung cancer and received focal radiation plus CTLA-4 blockade that used ipilimumab. CDR3 size: 14 residues. From germline, CDR1 is SGHVS and CDR2 FQNEAQ. Trimming pared 5 bases from V and 4 bases from J, leaving 14 bases between. TCRdb keeps only in-frame clones here, not all; method: immunoSEQ multiplex PCR. Of 65,000 to 95,000 clones in the sample, approximately 86% were seen once. As for this clone: What it recognizes is unknown.

V usage is TRBV7-8 and J usage is TRBJ1-2, with D possibly matching TRBD1 (5 bases). The input for sequencing was peripheral blood, taken from a patient treated with radiotherapy plus ipilimumab. The origin of this receptor is a human donor with non-small cell lung cancer who had stable disease on radiotherapy plus ipilimumab. The CDR3 here is CASSDTRDAYGYTF. In nucleotides, the CDR3 is TGTGCCAGCAGCGATACCAGGGACGCCTATGGCTACACCTTC.